The present T cell receptor beta chain was sequenced within a study of T cells after yellow fever vaccination. Turning to the study itself: Preparing low-cell-number fractions relied on SMART-Seq v4 Ultra Low Input.

This clonotype has more than one count but fewer than ten. What it binds is unknown. The CDR3 runs 11 residues. Per germline, CDR1 LNHNV and CDR2 YYDKDF (reference sequence). The V and J ends lost 0 bases and 7 bases respectively, with 4 bases between them. TCRdb fed the 5' RACE reads into MiXCR, producing one record per CDR3 protein. The data hold some 250,000 distinct CDR3 sequences, with around 7% observed a single time. Study observations and caveats: Any FACS-sorted repertoire could hold abundant clonotypes that contaminate it from the bulk population. Some clonotypes, a small share, were shared between CD4 and CD8 compartments.

The TCR originated in a man between 25 and 39 years old who received the YFV17D yellow fever vaccine. The chain carries TRBV15 and TRBJ2-7; D is undetermined. Sequenced material: CD4+ T cells sorted from PBMCs, taken 15 days after the yellow fever booster vaccination. The chain's CDR3 is CATSREAEQYF. The CDR3, as DNA: TGTGCCACCAGCAGAGAGGCGGAGCAGTACTTC.